This T cell receptor (beta chain) was captured by sequencing in a study of blood T cell repertoires in COVID-19 (dated by TCRdb to 2020 to 2021). Study-wide context: Samples from collaborators originated in the United States, Italy and Spain and spanned both the acute and convalescent phases of COVID-19. The samples were drawn from two sources: the first 160 participants of the ongoing ImmuneRACE study, and fewer than 1,500 subjects contributed by 6 global collaborators. HLA class I and class II types, where available, came from metadata supplied by the sample provider rather than from assay-based typing. The material from the prospective study consisted of cDNA or gDNA derived from T cells, B-cell-depleted T cells, or PBMCs. Deeply sampled blood TCRbeta repertoires from subjects exposed to, actively infected with, or recovered from COVID-19 were included in the dataset. Nearly every sample came with metadata listing a de-identified subject ID, COVID-19 status, age in years and sex. The repertoires were released in a freely available public database intended as a resource for research on the immune response to SARS-CoV-2.

V and J lose 2 bases and 4 bases, and a span of 3 bases separates them. According to the germline V gene, CDR1 reads SGHTA and CDR2 reads FQGNSA. Including the terminal cysteine and phenylalanine, the CDR3 comprises 11 residues. Just CDR3 DNA is preserved here, 33 bases in frame from base 1. Concerning this clone: Its antigen remains unidentified. Per-base quality was not reported, and no clone a single base away is much larger than it. Other nucleotide sequences in the sample specify the same CDR3.

TCRbeta CDR3 regions were amplified from genomic DNA using the immunoSEQ Assay, a bias-controlled multiplex PCR. Per the source publication's procedure: Within the assay, amplification of reference gene primers was used to estimate how many nucleated cells each sample contained. Sequence reads were collapsed and filtered to measure the absolute abundance of every unique TCRbeta CDR3 rearrangement. For each sample, productive Simpson clonality was calculated as the square root of Simpson's diversity index over productive rearrangements. TCRdb stores this immuneACCESS table with in-frame sequences only. Part of the clones is absent; in the studies checked, under half of the shortfall reflects unresolved V genes, and no reason is known for the rest. The V and J calls and clone size come from that table; D and trimming were worked out from the DNA. The sample table records approximately 170,000 clones; around nine tenths of these occur just once. The top ten hold around 2.1% of the sample.

The research as a whole found: The quantity of clinical and demographic metadata differed by source and by participant and was supplied without curation.

Another Seattle source contributed samples from volunteer blood donors who had recovered from COVID-19. Whole blood was collected in K2EDTA tubes by collaborating institutions according to the institutions' own protocols. For TCRbeta analysis, collaborators shipped samples in one of three forms: frozen whole blood, isolated PBMCs, or DNA extracted from either of those sample types. This clonotype was obtained from a man between 45 and 60 years old who had recovered from COVID-19. The V gene is TRBV7-2 and the J gene is TRBJ2-7; too little of a D gene remains to name it. Sequencing used peripheral blood. CDR3 reads: CASSLLYEQYF. The DNA sequence is TGTGCCAGCAGCTTACTGTACGAGCAGTACTTC.